The clone carrying this T cell receptor (beta chain) showed up many times. Antigen specificity is unknown. The data were taken from a study of T-cell memory formation after mild COVID-19. Study-level information: Most TCR clusters belonged to a single donor.

Germline lookup yields CDR1 SGHRS and CDR2 YFSETQ. V was clipped by 1 base and J by 8 bases, with 15 bases between them. CDR3 size: 15 residues. 5'RACE primed from the constant segment yielded TCR alpha and TCR beta cDNA libraries bearing sample barcodes and UMIs. Via MiXCR, TCRdb re-called the 5' RACE reads, giving one row per CDR3 protein. The sample carries about 250,000 distinct CDR3 sequences, approximately 15% recorded once. General study points: Pre-infection memory already had some responding clones, implying cross-reactive memory joined. Contracting CD4+ clones lay largely in CM and EM, with CD8+ ones residing in EMRA.

The gene calls are TRBV5-1 and TRBJ1-4; the D is unclear. This receptor was obtained from an adult woman who had mild COVID-19 (a few samples of this study predate the infection). Cell type and time point are not known. Sequencing was carried out using PBMCs or a T cell subset sorted from them (not recorded which). The CDR3 DNA reads as TGCGCCAGCAGCTTGTCCGCGGCAGTGAACGAAAAACTGTTTTTT. This translates into CASSLSAAVNEKLFF.